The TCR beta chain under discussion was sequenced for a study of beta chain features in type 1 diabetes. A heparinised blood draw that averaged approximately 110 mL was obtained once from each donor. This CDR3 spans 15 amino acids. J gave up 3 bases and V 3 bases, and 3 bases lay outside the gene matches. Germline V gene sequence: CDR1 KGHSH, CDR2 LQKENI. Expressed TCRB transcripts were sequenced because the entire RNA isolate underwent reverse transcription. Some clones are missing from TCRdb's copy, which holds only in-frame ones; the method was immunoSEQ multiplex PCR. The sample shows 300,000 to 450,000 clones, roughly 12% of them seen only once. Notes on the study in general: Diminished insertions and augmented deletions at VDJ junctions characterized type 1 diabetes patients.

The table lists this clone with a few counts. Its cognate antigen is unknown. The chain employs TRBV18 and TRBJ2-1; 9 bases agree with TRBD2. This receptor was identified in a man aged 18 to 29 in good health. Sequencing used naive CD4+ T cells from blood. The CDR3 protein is CASSPERGDYNEQFF. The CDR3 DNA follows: TGTGCCAGCTCACCCGAGCGGGGGGACTACAATGAGCAGTTCTTC.